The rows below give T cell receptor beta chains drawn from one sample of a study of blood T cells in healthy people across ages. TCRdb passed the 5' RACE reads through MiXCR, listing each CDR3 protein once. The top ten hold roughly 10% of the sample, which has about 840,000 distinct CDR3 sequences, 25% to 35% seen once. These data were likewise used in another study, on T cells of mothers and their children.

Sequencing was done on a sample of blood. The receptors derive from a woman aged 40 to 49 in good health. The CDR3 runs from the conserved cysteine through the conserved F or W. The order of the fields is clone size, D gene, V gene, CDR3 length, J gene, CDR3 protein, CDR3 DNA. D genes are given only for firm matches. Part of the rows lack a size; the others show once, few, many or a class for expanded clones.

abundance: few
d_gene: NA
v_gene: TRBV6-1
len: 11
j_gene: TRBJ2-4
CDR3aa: CASSEAGGQYF
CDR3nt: TGTGCCAGCAGTGAAGCGGGTGGCCAGTACTTC

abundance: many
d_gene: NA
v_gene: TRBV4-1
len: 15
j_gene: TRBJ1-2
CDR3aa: CASSQVGQAKYGYTF
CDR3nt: TGCGCCAGCAGCCAAGTTGGGCAGGCCAAATATGGCTACACCTTC

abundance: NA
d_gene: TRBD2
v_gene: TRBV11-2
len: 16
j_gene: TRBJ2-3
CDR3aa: CASSFTSGGAEDTQYF
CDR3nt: TGTGCCAGCAGCTTCACTAGCGGGGGGGCTGAAGATACGCAGTATTTT

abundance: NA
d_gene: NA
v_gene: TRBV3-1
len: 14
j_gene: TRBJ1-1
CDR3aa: CASSQEIRNTGAFF
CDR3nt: TGTGCCAGCAGCCAAGAGATAAGGAACACTGGAGCTTTCTTT

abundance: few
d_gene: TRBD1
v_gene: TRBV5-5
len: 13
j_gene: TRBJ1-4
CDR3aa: CATKTGDGEKLFF
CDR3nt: TGTGCCACCAAAACAGGGGACGGTGAAAAACTGTTTTTT

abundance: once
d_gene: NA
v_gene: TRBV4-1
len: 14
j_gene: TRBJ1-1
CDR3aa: CASSQKGVGTEAFF
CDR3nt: TGCGCCAGCAGCCAAAAGGGGGTGGGCACTGAAGCTTTCTTT

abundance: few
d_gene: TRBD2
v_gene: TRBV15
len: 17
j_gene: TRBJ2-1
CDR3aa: CATSRASTSGAWNEQFF
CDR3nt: TGTGCCACCAGCAGAGCTTCGACTAGCGGGGCGTGGAATGAGCAGTTCTTC

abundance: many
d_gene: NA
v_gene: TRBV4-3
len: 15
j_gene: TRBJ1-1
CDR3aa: CASSQQRGRETEAFF
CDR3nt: TGCGCCAGCAGCCAACAGCGGGGGCGAGAAACTGAAGCTTTCTTT

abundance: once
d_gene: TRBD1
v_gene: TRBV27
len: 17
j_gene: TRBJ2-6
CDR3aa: CANSVRGRGTGANVLTF
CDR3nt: TGTGCCAACAGTGTCAGGGGGCGCGGGACTGGGGCCAACGTCCTGACTTTC

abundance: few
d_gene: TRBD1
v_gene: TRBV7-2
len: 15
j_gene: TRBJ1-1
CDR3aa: CASSLVAGGAVEAFF
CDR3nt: TGTGCCAGCAGCTTAGTAGCAGGGGGTGCGGTTGAAGCTTTCTTT

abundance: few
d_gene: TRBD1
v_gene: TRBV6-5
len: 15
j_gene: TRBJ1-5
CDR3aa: CASSSLGTANQPQHF
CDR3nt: TGTGCCAGCAGTTCCCTCGGGACAGCTAATCAGCCCCAGCATTTT

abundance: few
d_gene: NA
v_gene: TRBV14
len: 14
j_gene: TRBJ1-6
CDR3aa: CASSQESGSSPLHF
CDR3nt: TGTGCCAGCAGCCAAGAGTCCGGTTCGTCACCCCTCCACTTT

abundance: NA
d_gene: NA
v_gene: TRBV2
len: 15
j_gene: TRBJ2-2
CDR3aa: CASSEWGLNTGELFF
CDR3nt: TGTGCCAGCAGTGAATGGGGATTGAACACCGGGGAGCTGTTTTTT

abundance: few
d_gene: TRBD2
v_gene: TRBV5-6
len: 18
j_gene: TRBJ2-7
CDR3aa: CASTTTGTSGARSYEQYF
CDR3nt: TGTGCCAGCACCACCACCGGGACTAGCGGGGCCCGCTCCTACGAGCAGTACTTC

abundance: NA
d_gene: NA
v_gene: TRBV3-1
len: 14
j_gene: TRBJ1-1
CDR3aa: CASSQRWDSTEAFF
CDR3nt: TGTGCCAGCAGCCAGAGATGGGATTCTACTGAAGCTTTCTTT

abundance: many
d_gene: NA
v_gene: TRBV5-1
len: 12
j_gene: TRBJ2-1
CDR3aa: CASSYQGDEQFF
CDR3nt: TGCGCCAGCAGCTACCAGGGCGATGAGCAGTTCTTC

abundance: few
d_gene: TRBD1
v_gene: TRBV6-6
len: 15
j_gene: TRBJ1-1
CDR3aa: CASSSGRGLNTEAFF
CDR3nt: TGTGCCAGCAGTTCTGGCAGGGGGCTGAACACTGAAGCTTTCTTT

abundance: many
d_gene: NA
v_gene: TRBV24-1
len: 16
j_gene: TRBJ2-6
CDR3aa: CATSDPQGSGANVLTF
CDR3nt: TGTGCCACCAGTGACCCACAGGGCTCTGGGGCCAACGTCCTGACTTTC

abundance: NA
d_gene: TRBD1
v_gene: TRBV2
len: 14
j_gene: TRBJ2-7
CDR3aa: CASSWDRGSHEQYF
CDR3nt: TGTGCCAGCAGTTGGGACAGGGGATCTCACGAGCAGTACTTC

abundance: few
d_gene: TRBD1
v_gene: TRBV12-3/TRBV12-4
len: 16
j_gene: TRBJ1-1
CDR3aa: CASSLGPQDRATEAFF
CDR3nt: TGTGCCAGCAGTTTGGGACCTCAGGACAGGGCGACTGAAGCTTTCTTT

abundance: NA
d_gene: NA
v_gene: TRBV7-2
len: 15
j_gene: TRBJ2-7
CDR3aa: CASSFGPGLGGEQYF
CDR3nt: NA

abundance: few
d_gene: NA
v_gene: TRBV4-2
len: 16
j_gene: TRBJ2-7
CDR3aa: CASSQEDAEASYEQYF
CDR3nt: TGTGCCAGCAGCCAAGAGGACGCCGAAGCCTCCTACGAGCAGTACTTC

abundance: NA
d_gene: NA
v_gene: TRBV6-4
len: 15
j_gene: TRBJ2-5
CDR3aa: CASSDKGGGEETQYF
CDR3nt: TGTGCCAGCAGTGATAAAGGGGGGGGTGAAGAGACCCAGTACTTC

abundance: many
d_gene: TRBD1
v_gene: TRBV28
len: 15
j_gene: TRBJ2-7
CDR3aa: CASRQSGTGSYEQYF
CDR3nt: TGTGCCAGCAGGCAATCTGGGACAGGGTCCTACGAGCAGTACTTC

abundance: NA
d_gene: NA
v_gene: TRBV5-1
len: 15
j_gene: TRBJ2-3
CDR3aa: CASSSSSRSTDTQYF
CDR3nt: TGCGCCAGCAGCTCCTCAAGCCGTAGCACAGATACGCAGTATTTT

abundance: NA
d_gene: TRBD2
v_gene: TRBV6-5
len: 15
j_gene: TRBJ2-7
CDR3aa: CASSYGSGGGNEQYF
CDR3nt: TGTGCCAGCAGTTACGGAAGCGGGGGGGGGAATGAGCAGTACTTC

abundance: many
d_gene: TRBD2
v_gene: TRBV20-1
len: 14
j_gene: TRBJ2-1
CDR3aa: CSAIPGLPTNEQFF
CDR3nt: TGCAGTGCTATACCGGGACTACCGACCAATGAGCAGTTCTTC

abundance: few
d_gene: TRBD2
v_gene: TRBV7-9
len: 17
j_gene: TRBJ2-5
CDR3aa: CASSYVPGLAGGETQYF
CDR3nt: TGTGCCAGCAGCTATGTCCCGGGACTAGCGGGGGGAGAGACCCAGTACTTC

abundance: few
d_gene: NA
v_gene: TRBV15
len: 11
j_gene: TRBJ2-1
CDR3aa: CATSRETEQFF
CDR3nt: TGTGCCACCAGCAGAGAAACTGAGCAGTTCTTC

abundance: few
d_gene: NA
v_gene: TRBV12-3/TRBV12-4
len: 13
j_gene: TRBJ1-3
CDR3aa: CASTTDSGNTIYF
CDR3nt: TGTGCCAGCACCACCGACTCTGGAAACACCATATATTTT

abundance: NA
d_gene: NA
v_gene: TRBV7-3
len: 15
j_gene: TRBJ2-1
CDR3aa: CASSLSGFPDNEQFF
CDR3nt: TGTGCCAGCAGCTTATCAGGCTTCCCGGACAATGAGCAGTTCTTC

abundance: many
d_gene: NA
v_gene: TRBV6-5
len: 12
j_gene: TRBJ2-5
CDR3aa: CASSYSKETQYF
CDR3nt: TGTGCCAGCAGTTACTCGAAGGAGACCCAGTACTTC

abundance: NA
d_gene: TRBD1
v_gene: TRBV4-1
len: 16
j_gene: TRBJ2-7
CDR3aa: CASSQVWTGVGYEQYF
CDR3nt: TGCGCCAGCAGCCAGGTTTGGACAGGGGTCGGGTACGAGCAGTACTTC

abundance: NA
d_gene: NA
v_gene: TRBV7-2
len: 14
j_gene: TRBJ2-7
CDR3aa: CASSYRNFRYEQYF
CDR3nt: TGTGCCAGCAGCTACCGGAACTTCCGCTACGAGCAGTACTTC

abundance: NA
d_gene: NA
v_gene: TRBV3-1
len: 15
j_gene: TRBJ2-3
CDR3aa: CASSLRHGKADTQYF
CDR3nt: TGTGCCAGCAGCCTAAGACACGGGAAGGCAGATACGCAGTATTTT

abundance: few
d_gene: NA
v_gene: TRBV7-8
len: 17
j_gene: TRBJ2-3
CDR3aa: CASSLGRGPRSTDTQYF
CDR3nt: TGTGCCAGCAGCTTAGGGCGAGGGCCTAGGAGCACAGATACGCAGTATTTT

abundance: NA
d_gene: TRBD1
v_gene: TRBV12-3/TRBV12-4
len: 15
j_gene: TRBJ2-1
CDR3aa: CASSLALQGVNEQFF
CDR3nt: TGTGCCAGCAGTTTAGCGCTACAGGGGGTAAATGAGCAGTTCTTC

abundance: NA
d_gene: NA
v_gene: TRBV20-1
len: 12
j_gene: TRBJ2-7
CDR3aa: CSASNRVGEQYF
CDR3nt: TGCAGTGCTAGTAACAGGGTGGGCGAGCAGTACTTC

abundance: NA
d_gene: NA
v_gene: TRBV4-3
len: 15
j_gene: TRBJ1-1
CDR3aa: CASSQVGRANTEAFF
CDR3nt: TGCGCCAGCAGCCAAGTGGGTCGAGCGAACACTGAAGCTTTCTTT

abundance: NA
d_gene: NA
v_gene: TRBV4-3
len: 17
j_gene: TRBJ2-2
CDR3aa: CASSPQVGRSNTGELFF
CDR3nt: TGCGCCAGCAGCCCCCAGGTGGGCCGATCGAACACCGGGGAGCTGTTTTTT

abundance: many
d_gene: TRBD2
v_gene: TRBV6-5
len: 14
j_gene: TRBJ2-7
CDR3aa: CASKPGGNFYEQYF
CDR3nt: TGTGCCAGCAAACCGGGGGGGAACTTCTACGAGCAGTACTTC

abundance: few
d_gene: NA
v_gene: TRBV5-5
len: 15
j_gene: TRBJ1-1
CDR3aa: CASSTLTMGNTEAFF
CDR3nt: TGTGCCAGCAGCACCCTCACGATGGGGAACACTGAAGCTTTCTTT

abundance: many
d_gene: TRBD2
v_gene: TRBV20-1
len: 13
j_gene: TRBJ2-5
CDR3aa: CSARLLAEATQYF
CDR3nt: TGCAGTGCTAGGTTACTAGCGGAGGCGACCCAGTACTTC

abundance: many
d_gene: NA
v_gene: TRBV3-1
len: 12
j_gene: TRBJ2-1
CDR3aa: CASSHGLDEQFF
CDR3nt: TGTGCCAGCAGCCACGGCCTCGATGAGCAGTTCTTC

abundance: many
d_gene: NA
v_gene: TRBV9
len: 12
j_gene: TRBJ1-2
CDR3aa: CASSVGGGGYTF
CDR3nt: TGTGCCAGCAGCGTAGGCGGGGGTGGCTACACCTTC

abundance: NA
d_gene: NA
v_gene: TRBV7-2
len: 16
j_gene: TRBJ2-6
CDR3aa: CASSSSTSSGANVLTF
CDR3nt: TGTGCCAGCAGCTCGAGCACGTCCTCTGGGGCCAACGTCCTGACTTTC

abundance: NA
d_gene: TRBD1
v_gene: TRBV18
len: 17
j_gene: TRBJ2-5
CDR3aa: CACSQTGTGQLQETQYF
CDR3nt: TGTGCCTGCTCACAGACAGGGACAGGGCAACTTCAAGAGACCCAGTACTTC

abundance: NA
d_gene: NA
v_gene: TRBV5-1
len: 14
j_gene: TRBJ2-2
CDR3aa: CASRDRLNTGELFF
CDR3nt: TGCGCCAGTAGGGACCGCCTGAACACCGGGGAGCTGTTTTTT

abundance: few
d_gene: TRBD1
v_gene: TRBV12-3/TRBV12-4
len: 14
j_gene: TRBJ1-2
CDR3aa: CASSGQGLSYGYTF
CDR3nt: TGTGCCAGCAGTGGACAGGGTTTATCCTATGGCTACACCTTC

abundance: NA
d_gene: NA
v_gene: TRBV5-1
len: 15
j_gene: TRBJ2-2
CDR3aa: CASSQGSSDTGELFF
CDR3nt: TGCGCCAGCAGTCAGGGGTCCTCGGACACCGGGGAGCTGTTTTTT

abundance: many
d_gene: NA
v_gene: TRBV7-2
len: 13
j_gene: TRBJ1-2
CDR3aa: CASSLVTASGYTF
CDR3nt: TGTGCCAGCAGCTTAGTAACCGCTTCAGGCTACACCTTC

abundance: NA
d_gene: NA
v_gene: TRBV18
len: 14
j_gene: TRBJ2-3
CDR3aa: CASSPGSGGGTQYF
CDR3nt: TGTGCCAGCTCACCAGGGTCCGGGGGCGGTACGCAGTATTTT

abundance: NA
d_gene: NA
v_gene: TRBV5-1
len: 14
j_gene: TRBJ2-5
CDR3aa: CASSGGRVQGTQYF
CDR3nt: TGCGCCAGCAGCGGGGGCCGGGTACAAGGGACCCAGTACTTC

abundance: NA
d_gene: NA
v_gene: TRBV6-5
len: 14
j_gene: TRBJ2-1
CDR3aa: CASRTGTPNNEQFF
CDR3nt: TGTGCCAGCAGGACCGGGACTCCTAACAATGAGCAGTTCTTC

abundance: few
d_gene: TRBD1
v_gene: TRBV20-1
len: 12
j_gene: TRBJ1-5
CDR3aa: CSAGRTGQPQHF
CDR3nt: TGCAGCGCGGGGAGGACAGGTCAGCCCCAGCATTTT